The clone carrying this T cell receptor beta chain is deemed large. What it recognizes is unknown. Sequenced by immunoSEQ multiplex PCR; TCRdb stores in-frame clones only, minus some. Of some 4,900 clones in the sample, approximately 64% were seen once. Germline CDR1 SGHTA, CDR2 FQGNSA. There are 14 residues in the CDR3. V was pared by 2 bases and J by 3 bases, with 11 bases between. This entry belongs to a study of CD4+ T cells in melanoma. Overall study findings and caveats: Reportedly, melanoma neoantigen-specific CD4+ T cells showed varied differentiation states. CD8+ T cell, macrophage and B cell function reportedly correlated with neoantigen-specific CD4+ T cells.

The TCR comes from a human donor with melanoma. The J gene is TRBJ2-7, the V gene TRBV7-2; possible D gene TRBD1, 5 bases. The sample taken for sequencing was cells from a culture (not recorded whether cultured in vitro). This CDR3 is CASSLNAGHYEQYF. The DNA for the CDR3 is TGTGCCAGCAGCTTAAACGCAGGACACTACGAGCAGTACTTC.